The source of this T cell receptor (beta chain) is a study of blood T cell repertoires in COVID-19. Across the whole study: COVID-19 samples collected from the United States, Italy and Spain covered acute and convalescent phases. Sources were T cells, B-cell-depleted T cells, or PBMCs; the material itself was cDNA or gDNA.

The CDR3 runs to 14 residues. Germline lookup yields CDR1 MNHEY and CDR2 SVGAGI. Trimming cost V 2 bases and J 1 base, with 8 bases left between them. As originally analysed: Estimation of nucleated cell counts relied on the amplification of reference gene primers. Profiled with immunoSEQ multiplex PCR; TCRdb holds only in-frame clones, not every one. V and J calls and clone size follow that table, whereas D and trimming were derived from the DNA. The table lists roughly 90,000 clones, 65% to 85% of them singletons. The rearrangement joins TRBV6-5 to TRBJ1-1; D possibly corresponds to TRBD1 (6 bases). Sequencing used peripheral blood. The receptor was isolated from a woman older than 75 with active or convalescent COVID-19. CDR3 coding DNA: TGTGCCAGCAGTTACAGGGGGGGGAACACTGAAGCTTTCTTT. It specifies CASSYRGGNTEAFF.